This T cell receptor (beta chain) was identified during a study of control samples from healthy donors and cancer patients. CDR1 and CDR2 from the germline V gene are MNHNY and SVGAGI (reference sequence). V lost 2 bases to trimming and J lost 5 bases, with 6 bases between them. This CDR3 has 13 residues. The method was immunoSEQ multiplex PCR; TCRdb's version includes in-frame clones alone and lacks a portion of them. This sample has about 130,000 clones, with nearly 90% found just once. Source material: blood. The chain recombines TRBV6-6 with TRBJ1-4; D gene ambiguous. This clonotype was sampled from a man aged 50-60 years in good health. The CDR3 sequence: CASSYVRNEKLFF. In DNA form, the CDR3 reads TGTGCCAGCAGTTACGTACGGAATGAAAAACTGTTTTTT.